This T cell receptor (beta chain) derives from a study of T cell repertoires in cytomegalovirus infection. Overall study: Indications of both CMV infection and matching HLA type were provided by public TCR beta signatures.

This CDR3 is built from 17 residues. V lost 7 bases, J lost 2 bases, and 12 bases stayed unmatched. General study findings and limits: Ex vivo responses were dominated by HLA-C-restricted CMV-specific TCR beta clonotypes. Summed public TCR beta family frequency identified CMV carriers bearing the relevant HLA.

This clonotype occurred many times. Its target is unknown. TCRdb analysed the reads with MiXCR anew, one entry per CDR3 protein. The profile covers about 310,000 distinct CDR3 sequences, with about 17% appearing a single time and more than 10% taken by the ten largest. The TCR was taken from a human donor in good health (CMV status not recorded). Some clones in this sample may be carry-over from other donors' samples. The sequencing sample was made of PBMCs. The chain uses TRBV12-3 or TRBV12-4 and TRBJ1-4, with 8 nucleotides matching TRBD1. CDR3 sequence: CASTRTTGGHTNEKLFF. In nucleotides, the CDR3 is TGTGCCAGCACCCGAACTACAGGGGGTCATACTAATGAAAAACTGTTTTTT.